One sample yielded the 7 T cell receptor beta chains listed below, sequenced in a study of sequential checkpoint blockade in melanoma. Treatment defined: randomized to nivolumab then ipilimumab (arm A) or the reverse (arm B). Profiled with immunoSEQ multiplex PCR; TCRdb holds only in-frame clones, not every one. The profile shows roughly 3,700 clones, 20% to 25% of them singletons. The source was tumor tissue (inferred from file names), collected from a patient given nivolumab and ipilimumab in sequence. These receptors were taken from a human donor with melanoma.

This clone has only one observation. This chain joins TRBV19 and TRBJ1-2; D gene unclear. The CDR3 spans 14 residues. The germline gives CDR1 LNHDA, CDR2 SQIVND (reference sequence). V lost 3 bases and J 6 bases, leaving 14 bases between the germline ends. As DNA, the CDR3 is TGTGCCAGTAGTATTAGGCCAGGTAGTAATGGCTACACCTTC. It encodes CASSIRPGSNGYTF.

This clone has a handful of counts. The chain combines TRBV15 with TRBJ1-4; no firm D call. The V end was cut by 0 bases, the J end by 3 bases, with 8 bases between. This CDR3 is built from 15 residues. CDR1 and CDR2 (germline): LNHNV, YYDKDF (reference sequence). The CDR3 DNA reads TGTGCCACCAGCAGAGATGGGGATTCTAATGAAAAACTGTTTTTT. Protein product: CATSRDGDSNEKLFF.

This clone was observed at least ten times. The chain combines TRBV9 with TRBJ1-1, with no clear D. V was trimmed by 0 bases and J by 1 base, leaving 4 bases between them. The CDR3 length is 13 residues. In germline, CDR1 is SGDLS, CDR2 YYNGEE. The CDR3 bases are TGTGCCAGCAGCGTAGCAGGGAACACTGAAGCTTTCTTT. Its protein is CASSVAGNTEAFF.

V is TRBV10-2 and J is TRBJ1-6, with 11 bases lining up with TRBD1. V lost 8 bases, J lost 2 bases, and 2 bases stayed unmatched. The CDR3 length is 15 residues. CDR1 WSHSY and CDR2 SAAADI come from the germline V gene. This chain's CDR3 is CASGTGGTYNSPLHF. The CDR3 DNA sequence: TGCGCCAGCGGGACAGGGGGAACCTATAATTCACCCCTCCACTTT.

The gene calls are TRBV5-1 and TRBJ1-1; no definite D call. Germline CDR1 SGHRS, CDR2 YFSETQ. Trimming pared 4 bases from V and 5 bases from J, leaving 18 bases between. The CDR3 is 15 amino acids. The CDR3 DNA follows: TGCGCCAGCAGCCCCCGCTCTACTCGATTTACTGAAGCTTTCTTT. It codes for CASSPRSTRFTEAFF.

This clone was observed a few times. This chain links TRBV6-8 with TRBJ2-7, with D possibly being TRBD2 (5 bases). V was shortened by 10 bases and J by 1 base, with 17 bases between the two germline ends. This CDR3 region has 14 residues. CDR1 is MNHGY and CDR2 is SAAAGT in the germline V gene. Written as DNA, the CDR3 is TGTGCCACCCACCGTAGCGTCACTTCCTACGAGCAGTACTTC. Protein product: CATHRSVTSYEQYF.

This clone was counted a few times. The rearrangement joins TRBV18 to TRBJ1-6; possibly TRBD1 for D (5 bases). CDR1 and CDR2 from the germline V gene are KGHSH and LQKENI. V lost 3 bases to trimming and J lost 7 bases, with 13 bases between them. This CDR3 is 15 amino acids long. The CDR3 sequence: CASSPGGRQNSPLHF. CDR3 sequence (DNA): TGTGCCAGCTCACCGGGGGGACGGCAAAATTCACCCCTCCACTTT.